This entry describes one T cell receptor beta chain. No cognate antigen has been identified for it. Possible read error: a much larger clone is one base away. The sample holds other DNA sequences that translate to the same CDR3. The data belong to a study of shared clonotypes between healthy human individuals (TCRdb year 2020). For context, the study as a whole: A few men and a couple of women, aged 18 to 49 years, made up the cohort. To estimate repertoire size and how much clonotype sharing occurs between individuals, the study deeply sequenced the blood TCR repertoires of roughly 5 healthy adults. For each donor, CD4 naive and CD4 memory were each run on three plates, CD8 naive on two plates, and CD8 memory on one plate. Leukapheresis yielded between about 0.94 and 10 billion PBMCs per donor. To increase sequencing depth and limit assay-specific biases, different laboratories used diverse techniques to prepare libraries and sequence TCR repertoires. Points the paper makes about the study in general: About 4.5% of naive CD4, roughly 3.6% of naive CD8, around 2.3% of memory CD4, and about 0.4% of memory CD8 clonotypes were shared across several donors. Rarefaction of sorted-subset datasets indicated incomplete sequencing despite the large sequencing depth. Estimated clonotype richness was generally larger for naive than for memory subsets. Sampling was restricted to blood, and TCR repertoires in tissues likely differ from the TCR repertoires found in blood. Based on pairwise subsampling, the degree of clonotype sharing among donors was expected to be affected by sequencing depth. Higher generation probabilities were observed for clonotypes shared by all four sorted-subset donors than for non-shared clonotypes. The genetic and exposure-history diversity represented was limited by the small number of donors.

Healthy HIV-negative adults with no recently reported acute infections or vaccinations were included as donors. Only Caucasian adults living in Nashville, Tennessee, USA were represented among the donors. CD4+ T cells were enriched through magnetic negative selection, after which naive cells were positively selected on CD45RA and the remaining negative fraction served as the memory subset. Blood was collected by leukapheresis, and PBMCs were isolated by Ficoll-Histopaque density gradient centrifugation and then cryopreserved in liquid nitrogen vapor phase. Analytical flow cytometry was used to check the purity and quantity of every magnetically sorted T cell population. Genomic DNA was isolated from each sorted fraction and quantified by UV absorbance on a Nanodrop 2000c. Measured from the cysteine to the phenylalanine, the CDR3 is 15 residues long. Of all the DNA, just the CDR3 is kept, 45 bases in frame from base 1. CDR1 and CDR2 were assigned from the germline V gene as SGHTA and FQGNSA. The germline V and J ends show losses of 5 bases and 2 bases respectively, and no gene match explains 2 bases of the junction.

Using the deep immunoSEQ assay, TCR CDR3 regions were amplified from genomic DNA by multiplex PCR. For each cell subset, the extracted genomic DNA was distributed evenly across all wells of several immunoSEQ 96-well plates, and each plate served as one replicate. Each replicate PCR for sorted subsets received approximately 200 ng genomic DNA, equal to about 30,000 T cell genomes. Purified libraries were quantified with a Qubit 3.0 fluorometer, sized on a Bioanalyzer 2100, and re-quantified with the KAPA Library Quantification kit. Every immunoSEQ 96-well plate was sequenced on a dedicated single-read 150-cycle Illumina NextSeq 550 flow cell. Concerning the study's data processing: The immunoSEQ output contained only junctional sequences without quality scores, so filtering could not match that applied to full-length reads. Sequences were annotated with PyIR, a Python wrapper for IgBLAST v1.9, using IMGT germline references to assign V/J genes and CDR3. Reads with weak V/J assignments (E-value above 1e-6), missing CDR3, stop codons, out-of-frame junctions, or ambiguous translated residues were removed. V3J clonotypes were defined as sequences sharing the same inferred V gene, J gene, and CDR3 amino acid sequence. The percentage overlap between two repertoires was calculated by dividing the number of shared unique clonotypes by the size of the smaller repertoire. Repertoire richness was assessed with RTK rarefaction, the Chao1 estimator, and Recon v2.1 estimates of unobserved clonotypes. For all TCRbeta clonotypes obtained by the gDNA method from a few donors, generation probabilities were computed with OLGA. Held by TCRdb, this immuneACCESS table contains in-frame sequences only and omits some clones. Under half of the omission traces to an unresolved V gene where checked; the cause of the rest is unknown. V, J and clone size were drawn from that table, and D and trimming were deduced from the DNA. Present in this sample are approximately 940,000 clones, less than 85% of which were seen just once. Approximately 1.5% of the sample comes from the top ten.

The TCR comes from a young man in good health. The chain is made from TRBV7-2 and TRBJ2-1, and 11 junctional nucleotides match TRBD2. The sample taken for sequencing was memory CD4+ T cells sorted from blood. The label giving this sample's cell subset or site can be read as: CD45RA-negative fraction. The sequence in DNA is TGTGCCAGCAGCCCGGGACTAGCGGCCTACAATGAGCAGTTCTTC. It codes for CASSPGLAAYNEQFF. When the CDR3 is completed using the reference TRBV7-2 and TRBJ2-1 genes on either side, the full variable domain is GAGVSQSPSNKVTEKGKDVELRCDPISGHTALYWYRQSLGQGLEFLIYFQGNSAPDKSGLPSDRFSAERTGGSVSTLTIQRTQQEDSAVYLCASSPGLAAYNEQFFGPGTRLTVL.